This T cell receptor beta chain is from a study of T cells in Graves' hyperthyroidism and ophthalmopathy. In its sample, this clonotype was seen a few times. V lost 6 bases and J lost 0; bases outside the gene matches: 5. The CDR3 has 16 residues. Graves' hyperthyroidism was deemed stable absent ophthalmopathy progression within 18 months. What was amplified from RNA transcripts were TCR beta CDR3 regions. When the TCR CDR3 underwent first-round RT-PCR, the HTBI primer set was used. MiXCR, applied by TCRdb to the multiplex PCR reads, yields one record per CDR3 protein. The sample gives 500,000 to 600,000 distinct CDR3 sequences, approximately 15% of which show up once; about 20% is in the top ten.

The sample comprised blood. The receptor was derived from a woman aged 18-29 years with Graves' hyperthyroidism. The rearrangement uses TRBV12-3 or TRBV12-4 and TRBJ2-2; TRBD2 matches at 9 bases. As DNA, the CDR3 is TGTGCCAGCAGCTACCGACTAGCGGCGAACACCGGGGAGCTGTTTTTT. Its translation: CASSYRLAANTGELFF.